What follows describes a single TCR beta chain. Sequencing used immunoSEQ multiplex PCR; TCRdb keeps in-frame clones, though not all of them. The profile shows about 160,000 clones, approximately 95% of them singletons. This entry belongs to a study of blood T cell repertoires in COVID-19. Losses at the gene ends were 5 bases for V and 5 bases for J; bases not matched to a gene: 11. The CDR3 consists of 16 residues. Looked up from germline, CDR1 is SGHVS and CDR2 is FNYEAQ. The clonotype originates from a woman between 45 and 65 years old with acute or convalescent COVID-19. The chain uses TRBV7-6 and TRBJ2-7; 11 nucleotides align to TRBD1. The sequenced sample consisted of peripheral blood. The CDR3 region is CASSPFRDRGYHEQYF. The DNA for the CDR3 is TGTGCCAGCAGCCCCTTCCGGGACAGGGGGTATCACGAGCAGTACTTC.